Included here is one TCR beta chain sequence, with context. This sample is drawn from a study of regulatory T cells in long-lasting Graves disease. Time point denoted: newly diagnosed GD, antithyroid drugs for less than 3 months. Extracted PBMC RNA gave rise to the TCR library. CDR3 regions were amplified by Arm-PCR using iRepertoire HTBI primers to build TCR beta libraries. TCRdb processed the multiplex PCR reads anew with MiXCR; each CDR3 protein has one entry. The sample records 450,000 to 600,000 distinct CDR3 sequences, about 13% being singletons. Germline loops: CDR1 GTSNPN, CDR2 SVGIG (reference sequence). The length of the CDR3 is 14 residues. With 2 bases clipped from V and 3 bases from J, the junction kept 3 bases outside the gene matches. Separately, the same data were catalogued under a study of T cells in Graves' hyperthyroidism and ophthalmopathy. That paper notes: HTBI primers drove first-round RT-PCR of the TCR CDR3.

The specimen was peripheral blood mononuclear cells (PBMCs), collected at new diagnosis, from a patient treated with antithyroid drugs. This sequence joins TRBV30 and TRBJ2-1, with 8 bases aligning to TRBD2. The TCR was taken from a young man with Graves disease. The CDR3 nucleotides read TGTGCCTGGAGTCTAGCGGGCGTCTACAATGAGCAGTTCTTC. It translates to CAWSLAGVYNEQFF.